The rows below give T cell receptor beta chains drawn from one sample of a study of Tregs in tolerant kidney transplant recipients. Using immunoSEQ multiplex PCR, the repertoire was profiled, and TCRdb retains in-frame clones only, with some absent. This table has more than 60,000 clones, more than 95% appearing once. Sequencing used CD4+ T cells from blood, obtained before the transplant. These receptors were obtained from a human donor who received a combined kidney and bone marrow transplant. The CDR3 runs from the conserved cysteine through the conserved F or W. Fields, in order: D gene, J gene, V gene, clone size, CDR3 DNA, CDR3 protein. D genes are given only for firm matches. Rows may omit the clone size; those that give it use once, few, many or a size class.

D: .
J: TRBJ1-6
V: TRBV6-4
size: .
DNA: TGCCGACCCGTCGGGGGTGTTCGGGCACCCCTCCACTTT
CDR3: CRPVGGVRAPLHF

D: TRBD1
J: TRBJ2-1
V: TRBV4-1
size: .
DNA: TGCGCCAGCAGCCAATCCCGGGACAGGGCTTACAATGAGCAGTTCTTC
CDR3: CASSQSRDRAYNEQFF

D: .
J: TRBJ1-2
V: TRBV10-3
size: .
DNA: TGTGCCATCAGTGCGGAGGGGTCTAGGGGCTACACCTTC
CDR3: CAISAEGSRGYTF

D: TRBD1
J: TRBJ1-6
V: TRBV25-1
size: .
DNA: TGTGCCAGCAGTGAATCCCAGACAGGGTATAATTCACCCCTCCACTTT
CDR3: CASSESQTGYNSPLHF

D: .
J: TRBJ2-7
V: TRBV11-3
size: .
DNA: TGTGCCAGCAGCTTAGCGGGGGACGCTGGCGAGCAGTACTTC
CDR3: CASSLAGDAGEQYF

D: TRBD2
J: TRBJ2-5
V: TRBV12-5
size: .
DNA: TGTGCTAGTGGTTTGGTTACGCAGGGTGGATGGGGGAAAAGCGGGAACGTAGGAGAGACCCAGTACTTC
CDR3: CASGLVTQGGWGKSGNVGETQYF

D: TRBD1
J: TRBJ2-3
V: TRBV7-7
size: .
DNA: TGTGCCAGCAGCCGCGACAGGGCCACAGATACGCAGTATTTT
CDR3: CASSRDRATDTQYF

D: TRBD2
J: TRBJ2-2
V: TRBV6-4
size: once
DNA: TGTGCCAGCAAGCGGGATTCGGCCGGGGAGCTGTTTTTT
CDR3: CASKRDSAGELFF

D: TRBD1
J: TRBJ2-6
V: TRBV4-1
size: .
DNA: TGCGCCAGCAGCCAAGTTGACAGGGTGCCGATCTCTGGGGCCAACGTCCTGACTTTC
CDR3: CASSQVDRVPISGANVLTF

D: TRBD1
J: TRBJ1-1
V: TRBV28
size: .
DNA: TGTGCCAGCAGACTGGACAGGCGGAACACTGAAGCTTTCTTT
CDR3: CASRLDRRNTEAFF

D: .
J: TRBJ1-1
V: TRBV7-2
size: .
DNA: TGTGCCAGCAGCTTAGAATCCAGCACTGAAGCTTTCTTT
CDR3: CASSLESSTEAFF

D: TRBD1
J: TRBJ1-5
V: TRBV19
size: .
DNA: TGTGCCAGTAGTCCGCCGGGACAGGGGAATCAGCCCCAGCATTTT
CDR3: CASSPPGQGNQPQHF

D: .
J: TRBJ2-2
V: TRBV7-9
size: .
DNA: TGTGCCAGCAGCCGAAATACAAAACCGAACACCGGGGAGCTGTTTTTT
CDR3: CASSRNTKPNTGELFF

D: TRBD1
J: TRBJ1-1
V: TRBV7-9
size: .
DNA: TGTGCCAGCAGTAGGGAGACAGGGGTGACTGAAGCTTTCTTT
CDR3: CASSRETGVTEAFF

D: TRBD2
J: TRBJ2-7
V: TRBV6-6
size: once
DNA: TGTGCCAGCAGCTACCGGGGCGGGGGGACCTACGAGCAGTACTTC
CDR3: CASSYRGGGTYEQYF

D: TRBD2
J: TRBJ2-7
V: TRBV4-2
size: .
DNA: TGTGCCAGCAGCCAAGACGGGACTAGCGGTTACTACGAGCAGTACTTC
CDR3: CASSQDGTSGYYEQYF

D: .
J: TRBJ2-7
V: TRBV7-2
size: .
DNA: TGTGCCAGCAGCCCCTCAGGGTCGGCTAATTCGCCGTACTTC
CDR3: CASSPSGSANSPYF

D: TRBD2
J: TRBJ2-2
V: TRBV4-2
size: .
DNA: TGTGCCAGCAGCCAAGTTGGGGTGGCGGGGGGCTACACCGGGGAGCTGTTTTTT
CDR3: CASSQVGVAGGYTGELFF

D: TRBD1
J: TRBJ1-2
V: TRBV27
size: .
DNA: TGTGCCAGCAGTTTATATGGGGACAGGTGGAACTATGGCTACACCTTC
CDR3: CASSLYGDRWNYGYTF

D: TRBD2
J: TRBJ2-2
V: TRBV7-2
size: .
DNA: TGTGCCAGCAGCCCCCGCCCTGCGGGGGCGAACACCGGGGAGCTGTTTTTT
CDR3: CASSPRPAGANTGELFF

D: TRBD1
J: TRBJ1-2
V: TRBV30
size: .
DNA: TGTGCCTGGGGACAGGGGTTTTATGGCTACACCTTC
CDR3: CAWGQGFYGYTF

D: TRBD1
J: TRBJ1-1
V: TRBV27
size: .
DNA: TGTGCCAGCAGTTCCCCCCACAGGGGGCCTATGAACACTGAAGCTTTCTTT
CDR3: CASSSPHRGPMNTEAFF

D: .
J: TRBJ1-1
V: TRBV5-1
size: .
DNA: TGCGCCAGCAGCGAAGTCGGGTTCATGAACACTGAAGCTTTCTTT
CDR3: CASSEVGFMNTEAFF

D: .
J: TRBJ1-1
V: TRBV7-9
size: .
DNA: TGTGCCAGCAGCTTAGGCAGGAACACTGAAGCTTTCTTT
CDR3: CASSLGRNTEAFF

D: .
J: TRBJ1-2
V: TRBV6-5
size: .
DNA: TGTGCCAGCAGTTACTCGAGGAATAATAACTATGGCTACACCTTC
CDR3: CASSYSRNNNYGYTF

D: .
J: TRBJ2-1
V: TRBV7-6
size: .
DNA: TGTGCCAGCAGCTTAGTATGGGGCGGGATAGTCGGTGAGCAGTTCTTC
CDR3: CASSLVWGGIVGEQFF

D: .
J: TRBJ1-5
V: TRBV19
size: .
DNA: TGTGCCAGTAGTACGGTAGGGGTCAATCAGCCCCAGCATTTT
CDR3: CASSTVGVNQPQHF

D: TRBD2
J: TRBJ2-1
V: TRBV11-3
size: .
DNA: TGTGCCAGCAGCTTGGAAAGCGGGGGTTATGAGCAGTTCTTC
CDR3: CASSLESGGYEQFF

D: .
J: TRBJ2-5
V: TRBV4-2
size: .
DNA: TGTGCCAGCAGCCAAGATGGACAGGCGGAGGGGGAGACCCAGTACTTC
CDR3: CASSQDGQAEGETQYF

D: .
J: TRBJ1-1
V: TRBV7-3
size: .
DNA: TGTGCCAGCAGCTCACTCCCCGACAGTGAAGCTTTCTTT
CDR3: CASSSLPDSEAFF

D: .
J: TRBJ2-3
V: TRBV2
size: .
DNA: TGTGCCAGCGGACTGCTAGCAGACACAGATACGCAGTATTTT
CDR3: CASGLLADTDTQYF

D: .
J: TRBJ1-1
V: TRBV5-1
size: .
DNA: TGCGCCAGCAGCTTAAATGGACAGAACACTGAAGCTTTCTTT
CDR3: CASSLNGQNTEAFF

D: .
J: TRBJ2-1
V: TRBV2
size: .
DNA: TGTGCCAGCAGTGAAAGAGTTGGCAATGAGCAGTTCTTC
CDR3: CASSERVGNEQFF

D: TRBD2
J: TRBJ2-3
V: TRBV7-9
size: .
DNA: TGTGCCGGATGGACTAGCGGGGGGTACACAGATACGCAGTATTTT
CDR3: CAGWTSGGYTDTQYF

D: TRBD2
J: TRBJ2-1
V: TRBV5-6
size: .
DNA: TGTGCCAGCAGCTTGTTTCTAGCGGGAGGCGTCTCCAATGAGCAGTTCTTC
CDR3: CASSLFLAGGVSNEQFF

D: .
J: TRBJ1-5
V: TRBV18
size: .
DNA: TGTGCCAGCTCGACAGAATTAAATCAGCCCCAGCATTTT
CDR3: CASSTELNQPQHF

D: TRBD2
J: TRBJ2-3
V: TRBV6-5
size: .
DNA: TGTGCCAGCGGAACTCGGACTAGGATAGGAGATACGCAGTATTTT
CDR3: CASGTRTRIGDTQYF